This TCR beta chain stems from a study of T cells after somatic rescue of genetic block. Profiling relied on immunoSEQ multiplex PCR, and the TCRdb table lists in-frame clones only, not all of them. The table includes around 70,000 clones, around 92% detected once. The V segment lost 4 bases and the J segment 5 bases; nucleotides outside the gene matches: 6. Germline V gives CDR1 LGHNA, CDR2 YNFKEQ. The CDR3 has 15 residues. This chain links TRBV4-2 with TRBJ2-1; 9 nucleotides match TRBD2. The sequenced sample consisted of peripheral blood mononuclear cells (PBMCs). The clonotype was recovered from a man in his forties. In nucleotides, the CDR3 is TGTGCCAGCAGCCGTAGCGGGAGTCCGGACAATGAGCAGTTCTTC. This translates into CASSRSGSPDNEQFF.